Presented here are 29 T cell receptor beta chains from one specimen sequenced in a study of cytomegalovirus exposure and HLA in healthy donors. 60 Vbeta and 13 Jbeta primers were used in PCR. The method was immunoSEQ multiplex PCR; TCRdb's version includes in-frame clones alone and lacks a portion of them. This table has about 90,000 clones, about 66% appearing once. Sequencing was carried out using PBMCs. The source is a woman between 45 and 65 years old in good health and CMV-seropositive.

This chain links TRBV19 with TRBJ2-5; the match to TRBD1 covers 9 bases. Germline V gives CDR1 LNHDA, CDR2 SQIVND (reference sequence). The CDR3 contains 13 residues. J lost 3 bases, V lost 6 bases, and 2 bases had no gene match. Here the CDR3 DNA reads TGTGCCAGTAGCCGGGACAGGGAAGAGACCCAGTACTTC. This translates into CASSRDREETQYF.

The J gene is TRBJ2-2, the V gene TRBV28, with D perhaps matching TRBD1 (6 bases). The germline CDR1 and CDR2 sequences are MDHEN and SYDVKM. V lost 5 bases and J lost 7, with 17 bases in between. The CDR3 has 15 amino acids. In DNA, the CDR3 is TGTGCCAGCAGTCCCCAACAGGGTCTAGGCGGGGAGCTGTTTTTT. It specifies CASSPQQGLGGELFF.

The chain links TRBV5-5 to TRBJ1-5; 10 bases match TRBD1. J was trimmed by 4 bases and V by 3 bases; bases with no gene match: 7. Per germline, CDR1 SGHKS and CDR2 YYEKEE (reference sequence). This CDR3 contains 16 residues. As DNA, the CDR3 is TGTGCCAGCAGCTCAATGGACAGGGGGTTAAATCAGCCCCAGCATTTT. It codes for CASSSMDRGLNQPQHF.

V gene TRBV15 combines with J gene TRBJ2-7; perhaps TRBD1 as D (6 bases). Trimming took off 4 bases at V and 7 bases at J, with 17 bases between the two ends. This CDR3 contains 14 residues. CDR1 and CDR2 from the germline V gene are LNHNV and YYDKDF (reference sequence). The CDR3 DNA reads TGTGCCACCAGCAAACCGAACAGGGCGGAGGAGCAGTACTTC. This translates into CATSKPNRAEEQYF.

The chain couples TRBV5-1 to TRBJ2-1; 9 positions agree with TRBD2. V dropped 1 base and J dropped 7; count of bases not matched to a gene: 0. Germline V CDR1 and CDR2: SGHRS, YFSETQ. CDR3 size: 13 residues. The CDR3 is CASSLTSGNEQFF. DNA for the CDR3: TGCGCCAGCAGCTTGACTAGCGGGAATGAGCAGTTCTTC.

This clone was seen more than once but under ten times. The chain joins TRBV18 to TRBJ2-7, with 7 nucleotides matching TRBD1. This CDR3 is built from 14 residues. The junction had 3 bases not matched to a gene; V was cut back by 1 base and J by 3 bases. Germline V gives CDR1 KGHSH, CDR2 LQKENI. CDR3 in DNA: TGTGCCAGCTCACCACGGGACAGCAACTACGAGCAGTACTTC. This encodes CASSPRDSNYEQYF.

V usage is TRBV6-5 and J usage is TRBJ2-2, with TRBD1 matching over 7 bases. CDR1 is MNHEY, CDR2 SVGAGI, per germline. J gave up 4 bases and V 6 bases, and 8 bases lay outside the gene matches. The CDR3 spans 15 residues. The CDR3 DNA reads TGTGCCAGCAGCCGCACAGGGGTGGGCACCGGGGAGCTGTTTTTT. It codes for CASSRTGVGTGELFF.

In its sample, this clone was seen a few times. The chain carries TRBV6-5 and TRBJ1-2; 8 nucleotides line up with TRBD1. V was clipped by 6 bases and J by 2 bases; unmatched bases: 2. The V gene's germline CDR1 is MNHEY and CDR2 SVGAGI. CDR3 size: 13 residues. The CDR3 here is CASSHRGNYGYTF. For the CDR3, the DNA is TGTGCCAGCAGCCACAGGGGGAACTATGGCTACACCTTC.

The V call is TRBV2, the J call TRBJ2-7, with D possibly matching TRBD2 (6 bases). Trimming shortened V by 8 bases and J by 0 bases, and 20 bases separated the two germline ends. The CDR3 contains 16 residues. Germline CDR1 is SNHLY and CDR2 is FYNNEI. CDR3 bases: TGTGCCAGCCGACTCCCCCGGGACGGGAGCTCCTACGAGCAGTACTTC. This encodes CASRLPRDGSSYEQYF. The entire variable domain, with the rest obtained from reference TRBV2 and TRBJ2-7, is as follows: EPEVTQTPSHQVTQMGQEVILRCVPISNHLYFYWYRQILGQKVEFLVSFYNNEISEKSEIFDDQFSVERPDGSNFTLKIRSTKLEDSAMYFCASRLPRDGSSYEQYFGPGTRLTVT.

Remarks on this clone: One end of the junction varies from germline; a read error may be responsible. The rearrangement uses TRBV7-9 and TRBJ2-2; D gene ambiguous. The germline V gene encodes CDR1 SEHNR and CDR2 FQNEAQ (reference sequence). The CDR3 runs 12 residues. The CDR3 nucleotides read TGTTCCAGCAGTAAGAACACCGGGGAGCTGTTTTTT. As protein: CSSSKNTGELFF.

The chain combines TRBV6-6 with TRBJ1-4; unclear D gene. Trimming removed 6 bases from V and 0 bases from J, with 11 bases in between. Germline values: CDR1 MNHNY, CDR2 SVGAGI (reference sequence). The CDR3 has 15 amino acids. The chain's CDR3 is CASSPSGATNEKLFF. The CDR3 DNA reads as TGTGCCAGCAGCCCGTCAGGTGCAACTAATGAAAAACTGTTTTTT.

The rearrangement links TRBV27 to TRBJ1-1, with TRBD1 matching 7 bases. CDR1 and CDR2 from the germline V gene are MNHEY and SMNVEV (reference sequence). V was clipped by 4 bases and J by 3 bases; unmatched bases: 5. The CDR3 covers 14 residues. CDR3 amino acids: CASSYHRGDTEAFF. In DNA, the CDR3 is TGTGCCAGCAGTTATCACAGGGGAGACACTGAAGCTTTCTTT.

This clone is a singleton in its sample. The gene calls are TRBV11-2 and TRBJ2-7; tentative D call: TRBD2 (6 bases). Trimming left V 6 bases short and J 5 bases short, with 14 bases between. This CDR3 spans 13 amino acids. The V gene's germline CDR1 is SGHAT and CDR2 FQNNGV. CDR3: CASRLVGGHEQYF. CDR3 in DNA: TGTGCCAGCAGACTCGTGGGAGGCCACGAGCAGTACTTC. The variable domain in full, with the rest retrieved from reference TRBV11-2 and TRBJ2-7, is EAGVAQSPRYKIIEKRQSVAFWCNPISGHATLYWYQQILGQGPKLLIQFQNNGVVDDSQLPKDRFSAERLKGVDSTLKIQPAKLEDSAVYLCASRLVGGHEQYFGPGTRLTVT.

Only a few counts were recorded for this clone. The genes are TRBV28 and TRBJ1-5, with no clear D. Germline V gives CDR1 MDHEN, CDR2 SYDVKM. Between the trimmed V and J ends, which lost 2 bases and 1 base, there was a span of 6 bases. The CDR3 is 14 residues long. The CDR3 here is CASSLVESNQPQHF. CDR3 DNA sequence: TGTGCCAGCAGTTTAGTTGAGAGCAATCAGCCCCAGCATTTT.

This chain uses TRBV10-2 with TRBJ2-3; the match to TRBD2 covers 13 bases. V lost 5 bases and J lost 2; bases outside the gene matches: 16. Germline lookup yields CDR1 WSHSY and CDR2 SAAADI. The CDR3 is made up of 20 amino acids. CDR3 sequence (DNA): TGCGCCAGCAGTTACCCCGCCGGGACTAGCGGGGCCTCCCACACAGATACGCAGTATTTT. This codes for CASSYPAGTSGASHTDTQYF.

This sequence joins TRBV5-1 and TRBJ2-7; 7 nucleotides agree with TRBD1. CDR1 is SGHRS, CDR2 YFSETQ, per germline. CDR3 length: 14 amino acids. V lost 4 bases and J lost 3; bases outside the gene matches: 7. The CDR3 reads CASSRGDRDYEQYF. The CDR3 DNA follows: TGCGCCAGCAGCCGTGGGGACAGAGACTACGAGCAGTACTTC.

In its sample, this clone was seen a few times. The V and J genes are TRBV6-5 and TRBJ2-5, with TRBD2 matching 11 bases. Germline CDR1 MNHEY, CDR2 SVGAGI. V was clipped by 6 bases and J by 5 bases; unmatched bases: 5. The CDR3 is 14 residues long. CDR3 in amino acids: CASSLAGGPETQYF. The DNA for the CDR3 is TGTGCCAGCAGCTTAGCGGGGGGGCCGGAGACCCAGTACTTC.

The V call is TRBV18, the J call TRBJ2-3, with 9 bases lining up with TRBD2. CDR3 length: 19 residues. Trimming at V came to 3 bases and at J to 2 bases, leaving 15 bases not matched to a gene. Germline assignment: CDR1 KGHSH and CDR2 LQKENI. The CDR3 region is CASSPGLSGGTPLTDTQYF. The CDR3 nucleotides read TGTGCCAGCTCACCGGGGCTAAGCGGGGGGACCCCTCTCACAGATACGCAGTATTTT.

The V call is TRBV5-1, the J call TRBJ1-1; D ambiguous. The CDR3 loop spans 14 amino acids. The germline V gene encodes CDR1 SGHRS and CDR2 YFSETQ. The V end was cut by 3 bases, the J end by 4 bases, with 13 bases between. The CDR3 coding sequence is TGCGCCAGCAGCTCGGGTCTCCTAGGCACTGAAGCTTTCTTT. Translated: CASSSGLLGTEAFF.

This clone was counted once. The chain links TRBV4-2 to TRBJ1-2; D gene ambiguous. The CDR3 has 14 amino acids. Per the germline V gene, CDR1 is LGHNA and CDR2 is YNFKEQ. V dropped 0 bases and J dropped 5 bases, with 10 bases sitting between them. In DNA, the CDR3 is TGTGCCAGCAGCCAAGACCCCTCGGGGTATGGCTACACCTTC. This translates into CASSQDPSGYGYTF.

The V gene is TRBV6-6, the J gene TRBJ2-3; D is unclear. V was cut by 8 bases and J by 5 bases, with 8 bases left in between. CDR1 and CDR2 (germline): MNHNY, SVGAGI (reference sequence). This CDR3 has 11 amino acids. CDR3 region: CASAPGDTQYF. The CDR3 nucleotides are TGTGCCAGCGCCCCCGGAGATACGCAGTATTTT.

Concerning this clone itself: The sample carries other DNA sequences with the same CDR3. The chain's CDR3 is CASSLQGGYGYTF. As DNA, the CDR3 is TGTGCCAGCAGTTTGCAAGGGGGTTATGGCTACACCTTC. The chain is built from TRBV28 and TRBJ1-2, with TRBD1 as a possible D gene (6 bases). Germline V lookup: CDR1 MDHEN, CDR2 SYDVKM. The CDR3 is 13 residues long. Trimming took off 3 bases at V and 5 bases at J, with 10 bases between the two ends.

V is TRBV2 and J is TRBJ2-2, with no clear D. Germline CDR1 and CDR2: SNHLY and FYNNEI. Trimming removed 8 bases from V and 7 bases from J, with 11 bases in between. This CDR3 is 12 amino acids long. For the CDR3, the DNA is TGTGCCAGCCTGACTTACGGCGGGGAGCTGTTTTTT. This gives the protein CASLTYGGELFF.

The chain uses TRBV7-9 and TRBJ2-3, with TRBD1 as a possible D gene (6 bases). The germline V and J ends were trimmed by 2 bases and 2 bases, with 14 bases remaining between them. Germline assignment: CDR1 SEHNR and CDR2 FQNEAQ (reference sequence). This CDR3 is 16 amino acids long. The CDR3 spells CASSLFRDTYTDTQYF. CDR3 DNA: TGTGCCAGCAGCTTATTCCGGGACACATACACAGATACGCAGTATTTT.

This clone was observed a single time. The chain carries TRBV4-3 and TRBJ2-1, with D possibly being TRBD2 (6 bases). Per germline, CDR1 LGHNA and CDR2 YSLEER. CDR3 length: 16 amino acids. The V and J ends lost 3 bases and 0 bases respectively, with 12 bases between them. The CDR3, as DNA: TGCGCCAGCAGCCAGTCTTACGGGGGCTCCTACAATGAGCAGTTCTTC. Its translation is CASSQSYGGSYNEQFF.

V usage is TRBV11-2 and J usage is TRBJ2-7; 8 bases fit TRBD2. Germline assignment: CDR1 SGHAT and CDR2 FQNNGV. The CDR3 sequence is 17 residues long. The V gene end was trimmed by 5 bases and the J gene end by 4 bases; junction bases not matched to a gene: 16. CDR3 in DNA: TGTGCCAGCAGCCCCGAGGAGCGGGGGCCCCTGGGATACGAGCAGTACTTC. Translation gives CASSPEERGPLGYEQYF.

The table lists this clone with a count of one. The CDR3: CASAKEGLEGYTF. As DNA, the CDR3 is TGCGCCAGCGCAAAGGAGGGGCTGGAAGGCTACACCTTC. The chain uses TRBV5-1 and TRBJ1-2; maybe TRBD1 (5 bases). Trimming removed 7 bases from V and 8 bases from J, with 18 bases in between. The CDR3 runs 13 residues. Germline V gene data show CDR1 as SGHRS and CDR2 as YFSETQ.

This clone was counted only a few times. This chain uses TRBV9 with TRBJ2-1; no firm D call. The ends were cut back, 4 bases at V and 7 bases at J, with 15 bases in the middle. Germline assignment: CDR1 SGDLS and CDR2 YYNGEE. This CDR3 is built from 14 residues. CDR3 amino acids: CASSLENLRNEQFF. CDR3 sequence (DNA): TGTGCCAGCAGCTTGGAGAATCTCCGGAATGAGCAGTTCTTC.

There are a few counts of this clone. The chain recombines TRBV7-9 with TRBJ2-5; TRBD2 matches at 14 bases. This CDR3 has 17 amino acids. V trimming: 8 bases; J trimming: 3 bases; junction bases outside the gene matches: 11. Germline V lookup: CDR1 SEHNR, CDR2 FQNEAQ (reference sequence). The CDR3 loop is CASGRTSGGSMKETQYF. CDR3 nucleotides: TGTGCCAGCGGACGGACTAGCGGGGGGTCCATGAAAGAGACCCAGTACTTC.